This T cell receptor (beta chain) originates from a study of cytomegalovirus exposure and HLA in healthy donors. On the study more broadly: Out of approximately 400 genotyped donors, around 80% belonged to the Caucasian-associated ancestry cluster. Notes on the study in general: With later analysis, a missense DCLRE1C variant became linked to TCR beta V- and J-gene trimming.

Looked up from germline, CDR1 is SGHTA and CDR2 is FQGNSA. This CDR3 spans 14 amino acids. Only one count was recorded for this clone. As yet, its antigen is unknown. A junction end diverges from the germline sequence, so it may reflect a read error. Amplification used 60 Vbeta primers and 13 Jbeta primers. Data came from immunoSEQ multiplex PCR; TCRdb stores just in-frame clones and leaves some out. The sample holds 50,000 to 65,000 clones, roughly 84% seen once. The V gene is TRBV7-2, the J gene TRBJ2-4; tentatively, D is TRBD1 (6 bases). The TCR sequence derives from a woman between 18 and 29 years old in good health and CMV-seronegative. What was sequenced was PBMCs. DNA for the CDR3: TGTGCCAGCAGCACCCAGGGGCAACCAAACAGTCAGTACTTC. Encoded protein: CASSTQGQPNSQYF. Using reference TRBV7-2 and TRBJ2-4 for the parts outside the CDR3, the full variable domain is GAGVSQSPSNKVTEKGKDVELRCDPISGHTALYWYRQSLGQGLEFLIYFQGNSAPDKSGLPSDRFSAERTGGSVSTLTIQRTQQEDSAVYLCASSTQGQPNSQYFGAGTRLSVL.